This T cell receptor beta chain comes out of a study of blood T cell repertoires in COVID-19. The assay was immunoSEQ multiplex PCR, and TCRdb's table has in-frame clones only and misses some. In the table there are approximately 180,000 clones, 85% to 90% of which are singletons. The clonotype comes from a person aged 65-85 years with COVID-19, enrolled during active disease. Sequenced sample: peripheral blood.

CDR3 amino acids: CASGLARGGTYEQYF. As DNA, the CDR3 is TGTGCTAGTGGCCTCGCTCGAGGGGGAACCTACGAGCAGTACTTC. The chain has TRBV12-5 and TRBJ2-7; maybe TRBD1 (6 bases). V was clipped by 6 bases and J by 2 bases, with 17 bases between them. CDR1 LGHNT and CDR2 FRNRAP come from the germline V gene. The CDR3 consists of 15 residues.